This is a list of T cell receptor beta chains from one sample in a study of control samples from healthy donors and cancer patients. Assay: immunoSEQ multiplex PCR; the TCRdb copy retains only in-frame clones and omits some. The table includes 390,000 or so clones, 90% detected once. Sequenced material: PBMCs. These receptor sequences come from a man aged 35-49 years with head and neck cancer. CDR3s include the opening cysteine and the closing phenylalanine or tryptophan. The order of the fields is D gene, J gene, clone size, V gene, CDR3 DNA, CDR3 protein. A D gene is named only where the DNA matches it firmly. Expanded clones get a size class; other rows say once, few or many, or leave the size out.

. TRBJ2-7 . TRBV30 TGTGCCTGGAGTGCCTTAACTCAGAGAGGGGAGCAGTACTTC CAWSALTQRGEQYF
TRBD1 TRBJ2-7 once TRBV18 TGTGCCAGCTCACCACAGGGGGCGCAGAACGAGCAGTACTTC CASSPQGAQNEQYF
. TRBJ2-1 . TRBV7-3 TGTGCCAGCAGCTTAAACAGGGCGACAAACAATGAGCAGTTCTTC CASSLNRATNNEQFF
. TRBJ1-5 . TRBV4-3 TGCGCCAGCAGCCCCAACTGGGGGAGCAATCAGCCCCAGCATTTT CASSPNWGSNQPQHF
TRBD2 TRBJ2-1 . TRBV24-1 TGTGCCACCAGTGATCTGACTAGCCCAAGGGCCTACAATGAGCAGTTCTTC CATSDLTSPRAYNEQFF
TRBD1 TRBJ1-2 . TRBV5-4 TGTGCCAGCAGCTCGCCCAGACAGGGTTCTCACTATGGCTACACCTTC CASSSPRQGSHYGYTF
. TRBJ2-7 once TRBV27 TGTGCCAGCAGCTCTTGGGTAACGGGACAACGGACCGAGCAGTACTTC CASSSWVTGQRTEQYF
. TRBJ1-6 . TRBV7-3 TGTGCCAGCAGCTTAAACAGCTATAATTCACCCCTCCACTTT CASSLNSYNSPLHF
TRBD1 TRBJ2-3 . TRBV18 TGTGCCAGCTCCCAGGGGGCCCTAAGCACAGATACGCAGTATTTT CASSQGALSTDTQYF
. TRBJ1-2 . TRBV6-5 TGTGCCAGCTCGGGGGATCTCTATGGCTACACCTTC CASSGDLYGYTF
. TRBJ1-6 . TRBV6-5 TGTGCCAGCAGTTACAGGGCCGGATCAAATTCACCCCTCCACTTT CASSYRAGSNSPLHF
. TRBJ1-3 . TRBV3-1/TRBV3-2 TGTGCCAGCAGCCAAGACAGCCGAGCGGGAAACACCATATATTTT CASSQDSRAGNTIYF
TRBD2 TRBJ2-5 . TRBV27 TGTGCCAGCAGTTGGACTAGCGGGGGAAACCAAGAGACCCAGTACTTC CASSWTSGGNQETQYF
TRBD1 TRBJ1-1 . TRBV7-3 TGTGCCAGCAGCCAAACAGGGGGGGACACTGAAGCTTTCTTT CASSQTGGDTEAFF
TRBD1 TRBJ2-7 . TRBV5-1 TGCGCCAGCAGCTCAGGACAGGGGGTTTACTACGAGCAGTACTTC CASSSGQGVYYEQYF
. TRBJ2-2 . TRBV7-2 TGTGCCAGCAGCTTAAATCAGGGGAACACCGGGGAGCTGTTTTTT CASSLNQGNTGELFF
. TRBJ1-1 . TRBV19 TGTGCCAGTAGTCATCTACGCAGTGAAGCTTTCTTT CASSHLRSEAFF
. TRBJ2-7 . TRBV7-6 TGTGCCAGCAGCTTAGCGGAAGTGCGGGGAGAGCAGTACTTC CASSLAEVRGEQYF
TRBD1 TRBJ1-3 . TRBV28 TGTGCCAGCAGTACTTGGACAGGCGCTGGAAACACCATATATTTT CASSTWTGAGNTIYF
. TRBJ2-7 . TRBV11-3 TGTGCCAGCAGCTCCCGGGGAACCGACGGGGCCTACGAGCAGTACTTC CASSSRGTDGAYEQYF
. TRBJ1-4 . TRBV5-4 TGTGCCAGCAGCTCCTATGGGGTTTCGAGGAGCGAAAAACTGTTTTTT CASSSYGVSRSEKLFF
TRBD1 TRBJ2-2 once TRBV28 TGTGCCAGCACCATCGGGACAGGAGTCACCGGGGAGCTGTTTTTT CASTIGTGVTGELFF
. TRBJ2-1 once TRBV5-5 TGTGCCAGCAGCTCGGGCGGTGGCTTGTTGGTGGGCAATGAGCAGTTCTTC CASSSGGGLLVGNEQFF
TRBD2 TRBJ2-1 . TRBV3-1/TRBV3-2 TGTGCCAGCAGCCCCGGACTAGCGGGGGGCCATGAGCAGTTCTTC CASSPGLAGGHEQFF
. TRBJ2-1 once TRBV12-3/TRBV12-4 TGTGCCAGCAGTCCCCTACCGGGACAAAGCGAGTTCTTC CASSPLPGQSEFF
. TRBJ2-4 . TRBV11-2 TGTGCCAGCAGCTCCACCGGAGTTCAGTACTTC CASSSTGVQYF
TRBD1 TRBJ2-5 . TRBV24-1 TGTGCCACCAGTGACCCTACCGCCCGGGACAGGGGCCAGACCCAGTACTTC CATSDPTARDRGQTQYF
TRBD1 TRBJ2-2 . TRBV7-2 TGTGCCAGCAGCCGGGACAGAAACACCGGGGAGCTGTTTTTT CASSRDRNTGELFF
. TRBJ1-1 . TRBV11-1 TGTGCCAGCAGCTGGAGGGGTAGGAACACTGAAGCTTTCTTT CASSWRGRNTEAFF
. TRBJ2-7 . TRBV7-2 TGTGCCAGCAGCATCGTCGGGGAAACCTACGAGCAGTACTTC CASSIVGETYEQYF
. TRBJ2-1 . TRBV7-9 TGTGCCAGCAGCTTAGATGGCGAGGGCCCCTACAATGAGCAGTTCTTC CASSLDGEGPYNEQFF
. TRBJ2-2 . TRBV27 TGTGCCAGCAGTTTGGCGCTTCCGAACACCGGGGAGCTGTTTTTT CASSLALPNTGELFF
. TRBJ2-7 few TRBV28 TGTGCCAGCAAGGGGCCCTTCGGCCCCTACGAGCAGTACTTC CASKGPFGPYEQYF
TRBD2 TRBJ2-2 . TRBV18 TGTGCCAGCTCTCTAATGGCCGGACTAGCGGGTAACACCGGGGAGCTGTTTTTT CASSLMAGLAGNTGELFF
. TRBJ1-2 . TRBV5-5 TGTGCCAGCAGCCGCCAGGATTCTAACTATGGCTACACCTTC CASSRQDSNYGYTF
TRBD1 TRBJ2-7 . TRBV28 TGTGCCAGCAGTTTATGGGACAGGTCCTACGAGCAGTACTTC CASSLWDRSYEQYF
. TRBJ1-3 . TRBV28 TGTGCCAGCAGTCCACAGGACTTCTCTGGAAACACCATATATTTT CASSPQDFSGNTIYF